Listed here are 3 T cell receptor beta chains from one sample, sequenced in a study of T cell responses to AZD1222 COVID-19 vaccine. Libraries were prepared by immunoSEQ multiplex PCR; TCRdb keeps only in-frame clonotypes and omits some of them. The sample yields under 200,000 clones, roughly 92% seen once. This specimen was peripheral blood, taken 28 days after the second dose of the MenACWY control vaccine. These receptors originate from an adult who received the MenACWY meningococcal vaccine as a control.

The rearrangement uses TRBV29-1 and TRBJ1-2; D is uncertain. The CDR3 consists of 11 residues. Between the trimmed V and J ends, which lost 4 bases and 4 bases, there was a span of 7 bases. In germline, CDR1 is SQVTM, CDR2 ANQGSEA. Here the CDR3 DNA reads TGCAGCGTTGTTGTCCGCTATGGCTACACCTTC. As protein: CSVVVRYGYTF.

The chain joins TRBV7-3 to TRBJ2-2; maybe TRBD1 (5 bases). CDR1 and CDR2 from the germline V gene are SGHTA and FQGTGA. The CDR3 is 15 amino acids. Trimming stripped 3 bases from V and 2 bases from J, with 10 bases between. The CDR3 spells CASSFVGANTGELFF. CDR3 sequence (DNA): TGTGCCAGCAGCTTTGTAGGGGCCAACACCGGGGAGCTGTTTTTT.

The gene calls are TRBV11-2 and TRBJ1-2; 9 nucleotides line up with TRBD1. The CDR3 is 17 residues long. V was pared by 1 base and J by 5 bases, with 11 bases of the junction left unmatched. Germline-derived CDR1 and CDR2 are SGHAT and FQNNGV. The DNA of the CDR3 is TGTGCCAGCAGCTTAGGGGTAACAGGGGGCGCCCGGTATGGCTACACCTTC. Translating it yields CASSLGVTGGARYGYTF.